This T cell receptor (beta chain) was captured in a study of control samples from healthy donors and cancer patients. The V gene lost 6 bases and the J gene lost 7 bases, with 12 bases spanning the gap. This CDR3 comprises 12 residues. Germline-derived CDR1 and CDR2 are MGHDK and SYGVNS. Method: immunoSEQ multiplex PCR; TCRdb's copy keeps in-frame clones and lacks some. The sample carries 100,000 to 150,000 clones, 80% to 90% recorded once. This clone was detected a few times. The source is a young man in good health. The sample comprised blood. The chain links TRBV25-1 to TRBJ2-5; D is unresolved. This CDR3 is CASSLGMGTQYF. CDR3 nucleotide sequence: TGTGCCAGCAGCCTAGGCATGGGGACCCAGTACTTC.